The 28 T cell receptor beta chains below come from one sample, sequenced in a study of blood T cell repertoires in COVID-19 (dated by TCRdb to 2018 to 2021). To prepare the library, the immunoSEQ multiplex PCR assay was applied. Imported from immuneACCESS, the table was reduced by TCRdb to in-frame sequences with V and J called. These copies leave out some clones; in studies compared against another copy, an unresolved V gene accounts for under half, and the cause of the remainder is not known. The sample yields 100,000 to 150,000 clones; approximately 85% were counted once. The ten largest clones add up to less than 3.5% of the sample. Sequenced material: peripheral blood. All receptors come from a woman older than 75 with COVID-19, enrolled during active disease.

The rearrangement joins TRBV28 to TRBJ2-5; 10 bases match TRBD2. The CDR3 loop spans 15 amino acids. Germline CDR1 and CDR2: MDHEN and SYDVKM. Germline trimming cut 8 bases from V and 5 bases from J; bases unmatched to any gene: 11. The CDR3 sequence is CASGLISGRMETQYF. As DNA, the CDR3 is TGTGCCAGCGGATTGATTAGCGGGAGGATGGAGACCCAGTACTTC.

The rearrangement joins TRBV29-1 to TRBJ2-5, with D perhaps TRBD1 (6 bases). The CDR3 sequence is 12 residues long. Germline V CDR1 and CDR2: SQVTM, ANQGSEA. CDR3: CRVQGNDETQYF. For the CDR3, the DNA is TGCAGGGTACAGGGTAATGACGAGACCCAGTACTTC.

V and J are TRBV5-1 and TRBJ2-7; 7 nucleotides agree with TRBD2. Germline-derived CDR1 and CDR2 are SGHRS and YFSETQ. This CDR3 spans 15 amino acids. V lost 5 bases, J lost 7 bases, and 15 bases stayed unmatched. CDR3 amino acids: CASSAGTTQGEEQYF. The CDR3 bases are TGCGCCAGCAGTGCCGGGACTACCCAAGGGGAGGAGCAGTACTTC.

This chain links TRBV3-1 (or the pseudogene TRBV3-2) with TRBJ2-5, with 14 nucleotides matching TRBD2. This CDR3 has 18 amino acids. Germline-derived CDR1 and CDR2 are LGHDT and YNNKEL (reference sequence). Losses at the gene ends were 1 base for V and 4 bases for J; bases not matched to a gene: 8. CDR3 sequence: CASSQGLAGGPISETQYF. CDR3 bases: TGTGCCAGCAGCCAAGGACTAGCGGGAGGGCCAATCTCAGAGACCCAGTACTTC.

The genes are TRBV6-5 and TRBJ2-5; tentative D call: TRBD2 (6 bases). Trimming shortened V by 7 bases and J by 4 bases, and 16 bases separated the two germline ends. The CDR3 loop spans 14 amino acids. Germline CDR1 MNHEY, CDR2 SVGAGI. The CDR3 spells CASTTRRAGETQYF. The CDR3 DNA reads as TGTGCCAGCACTACACGGAGGGCCGGAGAGACCCAGTACTTC.

This sequence joins TRBV3-1 (or the pseudogene TRBV3-2) and TRBJ1-1, with 7 positions matching TRBD1. Germline V CDR1 and CDR2: LGHDT, YNNKEL (reference sequence). This CDR3 has 16 amino acids. V shed 6 bases and J 0 bases; nucleotides not matched to a gene: 10. CDR3 in DNA: TGTGCCAGCAGACGGGACAGTACTGGCGTGAACACTGAAGCTTTCTTT. Translated, it gives CASRRDSTGVNTEAFF.

The chain uses TRBV28 and TRBJ1-4; unclear D gene. Trimming took off 2 bases at V and 4 bases at J, with 8 bases between the two ends. Germline V gives CDR1 MDHEN, CDR2 SYDVKM. The CDR3 runs 14 residues. The CDR3 coding sequence is TGTGCCAGCAGTTTAGTCGGAGTTAATGAAAAACTGTTTTTT. Translating gives CASSLVGVNEKLFF. The full variable domain, in which reference TRBV28 and TRBJ1-4 provide the parts outside the CDR3, is DVKVTQSSRYLVKRTGEKVFLECVQDMDHENMFWYRQDPGLGLRLIYFSYDVKMKEKGDIPEGYSVSREKKERFSLILESASTNQTSMYLCASSLVGVNEKLFFGSGTQLSVL.

This clone has only one observation. The chain has TRBV27 and TRBJ1-4, with D tentatively TRBD1 (5 bases). The CDR3 has 13 amino acids. The V gene's germline CDR1 is MNHEY and CDR2 SMNVEV (reference sequence). V lost 4 bases to trimming and J lost 8 bases, with 11 bases between them. CDR3 region: CASSSFRQEKLFF. CDR3 bases: TGTGCCAGCAGTTCGTTCCGACAGGAAAAACTGTTTTTT.

CDR3 nucleotide sequence: TGTGCCAGCAGCTTTGGGGGACTAAATCAGCCCCAGCATTTT. Translated: CASSFGGLNQPQHF. The V call is TRBV7-9, the J call TRBJ1-5, with D possibly matching TRBD1 (5 bases). This CDR3 comprises 14 residues. Germline V gene data show CDR1 as SEHNR and CDR2 as FQNEAQ (reference sequence). The germline V and J ends were trimmed by 3 bases and 4 bases, with 10 bases remaining between them.

This sequence joins TRBV6-5 and TRBJ1-1; D is possibly TRBD1 (5 bases). The CDR3 has 15 amino acids. Germline V gene data show CDR1 as MNHEY and CDR2 as SVGAGI. With 6 bases removed from V and 5 bases from J, the gap between germline ends came to 19 bases. In DNA form, the CDR3 reads TGTGCCAGCAGATCCGCCGGGGGGGAGGCGACTGAAGCTTTCTTT. This sequence encodes CASRSAGGEATEAFF.

The genes are TRBV9 and TRBJ1-2, with 11 bases matching TRBD1. Germline CDR1 is SGDLS and CDR2 is YYNGEE. The V gene end was trimmed by 4 bases and the J gene end by 2 bases; junction bases not matched to a gene: 7. The CDR3 extends over 16 amino acids. The DNA for the CDR3 is TGTGCCAGCAGCCCCGGGACAGGGGGGATGAACTATGGCTACACCTTC. This encodes CASSPGTGGMNYGYTF.

The chain links TRBV12-3 or TRBV12-4 to TRBJ1-3; the D is unclear. The CDR3 is 13 amino acids. Trimming cost V 6 bases and J 4 bases, with 10 bases left between them. The CDR3 sequence is CASSPLEGNTIYF. As DNA, the CDR3 is TGTGCCAGCAGCCCCTTGGAGGGAAACACCATATATTTT.

The J gene is TRBJ2-3, the V gene TRBV5-1; 7 positions agree with TRBD1. Looked up from germline, CDR1 is SGHRS and CDR2 is YFSETQ. The length of the CDR3 is 15 residues. J gave up 1 base and V 5 bases, and 7 bases lay outside the gene matches. The CDR3 DNA reads as TGCGCCAGCAGATACACAGGGGATGGCACAGATACGCAGTATTTT. The encoded protein is CASRYTGDGTDTQYF.

The chain uses TRBV28 and TRBJ2-1; 7 nucleotides match TRBD1. The CDR3 sequence is 16 residues long. CDR1 and CDR2 from the germline V gene are MDHEN and SYDVKM. Unmatched junction bases numbered 12, after V lost 6 bases and J lost 4 bases. CDR3 amino acids: CASSYWPGQIYNEQFF. The CDR3 DNA follows: TGTGCCAGCAGCTACTGGCCGGGACAGATATACAATGAGCAGTTCTTC.

This chain links TRBV27 with TRBJ2-5; 9 bases are a match to TRBD1. V gave up 5 bases and J gave up 5 bases; unmatched junction bases: 6. The germline gives CDR1 MNHEY, CDR2 SMNVEV (reference sequence). CDR3 length equals 14 residues. The CDR3, as DNA: TGTGCCAGCAGTCAACAGGGGGCAGGGGAGACCCAGTACTTC. Protein product: CASSQQGAGETQYF.

V is TRBV5-1 and J is TRBJ1-1; maybe TRBD1 (6 bases). V dropped 4 bases and J dropped 2 bases, with 9 bases sitting between them. CDR3 length: 13 residues. Germline V gives CDR1 SGHRS, CDR2 YFSETQ. CDR3 in DNA: TGCGCCAGCAGCGCACAGGGAAACACTGAAGCTTTCTTT. Residues: CASSAQGNTEAFF.

The chain employs TRBV28 and TRBJ1-6; D ambiguous. Germline CDR1 is MDHEN and CDR2 is SYDVKM. The CDR3 totals 13 residues. The V gene lost 6 bases and the J gene lost 5 bases, with 8 bases spanning the gap. CDR3 in DNA: TGTGCCAGCAGAGGGAGTCATAATTCACCCCTCCACTTT. Its protein is CASRGSHNSPLHF.

Turning to this clone: Other DNA sequences in this sample translate to the same CDR3. The J gene is TRBJ2-3, the V gene TRBV6-5, with D perhaps matching TRBD2 (6 bases). Between the trimmed V and J ends, which lost 5 bases and 6 bases, there was a span of 12 bases. The V gene's germline CDR1 is MNHEY and CDR2 SVGAGI. The CDR3 is made up of 13 amino acids. CDR3 residues: CASSPGTSDTQYF. The DNA for the CDR3 is TGTGCCAGCAGTCCTGGGACTTCGGATACGCAGTATTTT.

V is TRBV19 and J is TRBJ2-5, with 8 nucleotides matching TRBD1. CDR1 and CDR2 from the germline V gene are LNHDA and SQIVND (reference sequence). The CDR3 is 13 amino acids. Losses at the gene ends were 6 bases for V and 7 bases for J; bases not matched to a gene: 7. The CDR3 spells CASSNQGAVTQYF. DNA of the CDR3: TGTGCCAGTAGCAATCAGGGGGCTGTGACCCAGTACTTC.

The rearrangement uses TRBV7-3 and TRBJ1-2, with 9 bases fitting TRBD1. Germline loops: CDR1 SGHTA, CDR2 FQGTGA. After removal of 5 bases from V and 8 bases from J, the junction contained 9 bases not matched to a gene. The CDR3 runs 14 residues. The CDR3 is CASSATGGVRGYTF. Here the CDR3 DNA reads TGTGCCAGCAGCGCGACAGGGGGAGTGAGGGGCTACACCTTC.

CDR3 nucleotide sequence: TGTGCCAGCAGCCCTTACTACCTAGCGGTGACGCCTAACAATGAGCAGTTCTTC. Translated, it gives CASSPYYLAVTPNNEQFF. The chain carries TRBV13 and TRBJ2-1; TRBD2 matches at 7 bases. Trimming cost V 5 bases and J 5 bases; bases outside gene matches: 18. Germline-derived CDR1 and CDR2 are PRHDT and FYEKMQ (reference sequence). This CDR3 spans 18 amino acids.

Here the CDR3 DNA reads TGCGCCAGCAGCTTGGGGTCAGGCGGGAGGGTCGACGAGCAGTACTTC. Its translation is CASSLGSGGRVDEQYF. The chain employs TRBV5-1 and TRBJ2-7; 9 bases align to TRBD2. This CDR3 comprises 16 residues. Per germline, CDR1 SGHRS and CDR2 YFSETQ. Germline trimming cut 0 bases from V and 5 bases from J; bases unmatched to any gene: 9.

The sample holds one count of this clone. This chain connects TRBV28 to TRBJ1-5; 7 bases agree with TRBD1. J lost 4 bases, V lost 4 bases, and 10 bases had no gene match. Germline V gene lookup returns CDR1 MDHEN and CDR2 SYDVKM. The CDR3 is 16 amino acids. The CDR3 is CASSSYRGGENQPQHF. In nucleotides, the CDR3 is TGTGCCAGCAGTTCCTACAGGGGTGGTGAGAATCAGCCCCAGCATTTT.

The chain couples TRBV5-6 to TRBJ2-3; a possible D gene is TRBD1 (5 bases). The V gene lost 1 base and the J gene lost 0 bases, with 12 bases spanning the gap. The germline CDR1 and CDR2 sequences are SGHDT and YYEEEE. The CDR3 has 16 residues. The DNA of the CDR3 is TGTGCCAGCAGCTTGCTCCGGACACGAAGCACAGATACGCAGTATTTT. Translation: CASSLLRTRSTDTQYF.

V usage is TRBV4-2 and J usage is TRBJ2-7; 8 bases align to TRBD2. This CDR3 is built from 14 residues. Germline-derived CDR1 and CDR2 are LGHNA and YNFKEQ. Trimming at V came to 1 base and at J to 5 bases, leaving 4 bases not matched to a gene. This CDR3 is CASSQGVSGNEQYF. CDR3 in DNA: TGTGCCAGCAGCCAAGGGGTTAGCGGGAACGAGCAGTACTTC.

This clone was seen more than once but under ten times. The chain joins TRBV7-9 to TRBJ2-7, with 8 bases that match TRBD1. CDR1 is SEHNR and CDR2 is FQNEAQ in the germline V gene (reference sequence). CDR3 length: 13 residues. V trimming: 7 bases; J trimming: 6 bases; junction bases outside the gene matches: 8. The CDR3, as DNA: TGTGCCAGCACGACAGGGGCTCTACTCGAGCAGTACTTC. Translated: CASTTGALLEQYF. The full variable domain, with the rest looked up from reference TRBV7-9 and TRBJ2-7, is DTGVSQNPRHKITKRGQNVTFRCDPISEHNRLYWYRQTLGQGPEFLTYFQNEAQLEKSRLLSDRFSAERPKGSFSTLEIQRTEQGDSAMYLCASTTGALLEQYFGPGTRLTVT.

The chain is built from TRBV5-1 and TRBJ2-1, with D maybe TRBD2 (5 bases). The V gene's germline CDR1 is SGHRS and CDR2 YFSETQ. The CDR3 is 15 residues long. The V end lost 0 bases, the J end lost 13 bases, and 20 bases lay between the germline ends. DNA of the CDR3: TGCGCCAGCAGCTTGGCGCTAGGACTGGGGATGATTCAGTTCTTC. Protein product: CASSLALGLGMIQFF. The full variable domain, with the rest looked up from reference TRBV5-1 and TRBJ2-1, is KAGVTQTPRYLIKTRGQQVTLSCSPISGHRSVSWYQQTPGQGLQFLFEYFSETQRNKGNFPGRFSGRQFSNSRSEMNVSTLELGDSALYLCASSLALGLGMIQFFGPGTRLTVL.

The chain recombines TRBV6-2 or TRBV6-3 with TRBJ1-1; 9 positions match TRBD1. Trimming cost V 5 bases and J 8 bases; bases outside gene matches: 9. CDR1 and CDR2 (germline): MNHEY, SVGEGT. The CDR3 loop spans 14 amino acids. The CDR3 DNA reads as TGTGCCAGCAGTCGGGACAGGGTCTTGCGAGAAGCTTTCTTT. Protein: CASSRDRVLREAFF.